One and the same sample provided the 26 T cell receptor beta chains below, sequenced in a study of Tregs in tolerant kidney transplant recipients. This table comes from immunoSEQ multiplex PCR, and its TCRdb copy is limited to in-frame clones, with some not included. The specimen's table records roughly 10,000 clones. The nonmyeloablative bone marrow transplants came from related graft donors, with transient mixed chimerism. The specimen was CD8+ T cells from blood (PBMCs), collected 24 months after the transplant. Source of these receptors: a human patient who received a combined kidney and bone marrow transplant. Some T cells may arise from the graft donor.

As concerns this clone: The sequenced fragment ends 3 residues before the CDR3 boundary, so the rest is inferred from the germline J gene. The chain joins TRBV4-1 to TRBJ1-2; TRBD1 might be the D (6 bases). Germline loops: CDR1 MGHRA, CDR2 YSYEKL. This CDR3 has 14 residues. V dropped 1 base and J dropped 3 bases, with 9 bases sitting between them. CDR3 DNA, as far as it was read: TGCGCCAGCAGCCAAGGGGCAGGGGACTATGGC. Translating gives CASSQGAGDYG. The entire CDR3 is CASSQGAGDYGYTF.

The part of the CDR3 DNA that was read is TGTGCCAGTTCCCCGTCCGGGGGTCAGCATGGC. Its protein is CASSPSGGQHG. The complete CDR3 sequence is CASSPSGGQHGYTF. The chain has TRBV19 and TRBJ1-2; tentative D call: TRBD1 (5 bases). The read gets to within 3 residues of the CDR3 end, and the germline J gene fills in the rest. Trimming shortened V by 8 bases and J by 6 bases, and 19 bases separated the two germline ends. Germline lookup yields CDR1 LNHDA and CDR2 SQIVND (reference sequence). The CDR3 runs to 14 residues.

A note on this clone: The read terminates 3 residues before the CDR3 end, so the remaining end is supplied by the germline J gene. The J gene is TRBJ2-7, the V gene TRBV19, with 8 nucleotides matching TRBD1. CDR1 is LNHDA and CDR2 is SQIVND in the germline V gene (reference sequence). V dropped 1 base and J dropped 4; count of bases not matched to a gene: 6. The CDR3 consists of 15 residues. Here the CDR3 reads CASSIAGGAGYEQYF. CDR3 DNA (partial): TGTGCCAGTAGTATAGCAGGGGGCGCGGGGTACGAG.

Notes on this clone: The read ends 3 residues early relative to the CDR3; the germline J gene fills the gap. This chain joins TRBV19 and TRBJ1-5; 8 positions match TRBD1. Germline lookup yields CDR1 LNHDA and CDR2 SQIVND (reference sequence). The CDR3 totals 17 residues. Losses at the gene ends were 6 bases for V and 0 bases for J; bases not matched to a gene: 10. The CDR3 sequence is CASSTDREPYSNQPQHF. The covered CDR3 bases are TGTGCCAGTAGCACGGACAGGGAGCCATATAGCAATCAGCCC.

To note about this clone: The read terminates 3 residues before the CDR3 end, so the remaining end is supplied by the germline J gene. The chain has TRBV5-4 and TRBJ2-5; no definite D call. This CDR3 is 11 amino acids long. CDR1 SGHNT and CDR2 YYREEE come from the germline V gene (reference sequence). Trimming cost V 4 bases and J 7 bases, with 8 bases left between them. The part of the CDR3 DNA that was read is TGTGCCAGCAGCGAGTCGGGGACC. This gives the protein CASSESGT. The complete CDR3 reads CASSESGTQYF. Based on the CDR3 plus reference TRBV5-4 and TRBJ2-5, the full variable domain is ETGVTQSPTHLIKTRGQQVTLRCSSQSGHNTVSWYQQALGQGPQFIFQYYREEENGRGNFPPRFSGLQFPNYSSELNVNALELDDSALYLCASSESGTQYFGPGTRLLVL.

Comments on this clone: The read comes to an end 3 residues before the CDR3 does, leaving the germline J gene to fill in the end. V gene TRBV2 combines with J gene TRBJ1-5, with 11 bases lining up with TRBD1. The trim removed 8 bases at V and 1 base at J, leaving 16 bases unmatched. Germline loops: CDR1 SNHLY, CDR2 FYNNEI. This CDR3 contains 19 residues. CDR3 DNA (partial): TGTGCCAGCTCCTTGGGGCCGGGACAGGGGGTATCCAGCAATCAGCCC. It specifies CASSLGPGQGVSSNQP. The whole CDR3 region reads CASSLGPGQGVSSNQPQHF.

With regard to this clone: The read finishes 3 residues shy of the CDR3 end, and the germline J gene is used to complete it. The rearrangement joins TRBV6-2 or TRBV6-3 to TRBJ2-5; D might be TRBD2 (5 bases). Germline CDR1 reads MNHEY; CDR2 reads SVGEGT. The CDR3 runs 14 residues. Trimming removed 4 bases at V and 5 bases at J, with 14 bases between. The covered CDR3 bases are TGTGCCAGCAGTTTCCTACGGGGAACTGAGACC. Translation: CASSFLRGTET. From start to end, the CDR3 is CASSFLRGTETQYF.

A word on this clone: Read sequence stops 3 residues before the CDR3 end, and the germline J gene provides the missing end. J is TRBJ2-1 and V is TRBV2; possible D gene TRBD2, 6 bases. Germline V gives CDR1 SNHLY, CDR2 FYNNEI. Trimming left V 7 bases short and J 8 bases short, with 15 bases between. The CDR3 extends over 13 amino acids. Partial CDR3 DNA: TGTGCCAGCACGCTTTCCGGGACTTATGAG. Protein product: CASTLSGTYE. In full, the CDR3 reads CASTLSGTYEQFF.

Of note for this clone: The observed sequence ends 3 residues before the CDR3 terminus, with the missing tail filled in from the germline J gene. The chain uses TRBV19 and TRBJ2-2; TRBD2 is a possible D gene (5 bases). V lost 6 bases and J lost 3, with 17 bases in between. Germline V gene sequence: CDR1 LNHDA, CDR2 SQIVND (reference sequence). The CDR3 is 16 residues long. The CDR3 spells CASSTRVDLYTGELFF. The covered CDR3 bases are TGTGCCAGTAGCACTAGGGTCGACCTGTACACCGGGGAG.

Details on this clone: The CDR3 extends 3 residues past the end of the read, so its final part is completed from the germline J gene. The chain recombines TRBV5-6 with TRBJ2-1, with D possibly matching TRBD1 (5 bases). The germline V gene encodes CDR1 SGHDT and CDR2 YYEEEE. Trimming pared 5 bases from V and 4 bases from J, leaving 16 bases between. The CDR3 has 15 amino acids. CDR3 bases read: TGTGCCAGCAGGAAGCAGGGTTCTCCGTACAATGAG. Translated, it gives CASRKQGSPYNE. The whole CDR3 sequence reads CASRKQGSPYNEQFF. The whole variable domain, remainder taken from reference TRBV5-6 and TRBJ2-1, is DAGVTQSPTHLIKTRGQQVTLRCSPKSGHDTVSWYQQALGQGPQFIFQYYEEEERQRGNFPDRFSGHQFPNYSSELNVNALLLGDSALYLCASRKQGSPYNEQFFGPGTRLTVL.

With respect to this clone: Read data end 3 residues before the CDR3 end; the end is taken from the germline J gene. The chain employs TRBV12-3 or TRBV12-4 and TRBJ2-7; possibly TRBD1 for D (6 bases). V was pared by 6 bases and J by 3 bases, with 15 bases between. The CDR3 is 14 residues long. CDR3 DNA (partial): TGTGCCAGCAGCGAGACGGGACACTACTACGAG. The encoded protein is CASSETGHYYE. The CDR3 in its entirety is CASSETGHYYEQYF.

Concerning this clone itself: Read sequence stops 3 residues before the CDR3 end, and the germline J gene provides the missing end. The chain carries TRBV2 and TRBJ1-2; D not certain. V was trimmed by 3 bases and J by 4 bases, leaving 9 bases between them. The germline gives CDR1 SNHLY, CDR2 FYNNEI. The CDR3 has 13 amino acids. The CDR3 is CASSDAVSYGYTF. CDR3 DNA, as far as it was read: TGTGCCAGCAGTGATGCGGTCAGCTATGGC.

As for this clone: The CDR3 goes on 3 residues after the read ends, and that part is filled in from the germline J gene. The chain employs TRBV7-6 and TRBJ2-3; the match to TRBD1 covers 8 bases. The CDR3 contains 15 residues. Germline values: CDR1 SGHVS, CDR2 FNYEAQ. The V segment lost 4 bases and the J segment 4 bases; nucleotides outside the gene matches: 7. The CDR3 DNA, read in part, is TGTGCCAGCAGCTACACAGGGGGTCACGCAGATACG. Protein: CASSYTGGHADT. The entire CDR3 is CASSYTGGHADTQYF.

Turning to this clone: The read terminates 3 residues before the CDR3 end, so the remaining end is supplied by the germline J gene. The chain is built from TRBV29-1 and TRBJ1-2; a weak D match, TRBD1 (5 bases). With 5 bases removed from V and 0 bases from J, the gap between germline ends came to 19 bases. Per germline, CDR1 SQVTM and CDR2 ANQGSEA. The CDR3 is 16 amino acids. The CDR3 region is CSVYHFSQVTNYGYTF. CDR3 DNA (partial): TGCAGCGTTTACCATTTTTCACAGGTGACTAACTATGGC.

Details on this clone: The CDR3 end is not reached by the read, which stops 3 residues before it; the germline J gene fills it in. V usage is TRBV2 and J usage is TRBJ2-1, with TRBD2 matching over 13 bases. This CDR3 is built from 16 residues. The germline V gene encodes CDR1 SNHLY and CDR2 FYNNEI. The V gene end was trimmed by 5 bases and the J gene end by 7 bases; junction bases not matched to a gene: 8. The CDR3 sequence: CASSSLAGGPMNEQFF. CDR3 bases read: TGTGCCAGCAGTTCACTAGCGGGAGGGCCAATGAATGAG. Supplemented by reference TRBV2 and TRBJ2-1, the full variable domain reads EPEVTQTPSHQVTQMGQEVILRCVPISNHLYFYWYRQILGQKVEFLVSFYNNEISEKSEIFDDQFSVERPDGSNFTLKIRSTKLEDSAMYFCASSSLAGGPMNEQFFGPGTRLTVL.

Measured by frequency, this clone is hyperexpanded. The read terminates 3 residues ahead of where the CDR3 ends, so the germline J gene completes it. The V call is TRBV5-1, the J call TRBJ2-7; TRBD2 is a possible D gene (7 bases). The germline V gene has CDR1 SGHRS and CDR2 YFSETQ. Trimming stripped 4 bases from V and 5 bases from J, with 22 bases between. The CDR3 extends over 16 amino acids. The CDR3 protein is CASSNRGAGVADEQYF. Incomplete CDR3 DNA: TGCGCCAGCAGCAACCGGGGGGCGGGAGTAGCCGACGAG.

Concerning this clone itself: Coverage ceases 3 residues before the CDR3 finishes, and the germline J gene fills in the end. This rearrangement joins TRBV2 to TRBJ2-3, with 8 nucleotides matching TRBD2. Germline trimming cut 2 bases from V and 4 bases from J; bases unmatched to any gene: 8. This CDR3 spans 16 amino acids. CDR1 and CDR2 (germline): SNHLY, FYNNEI. The CDR3 reads CASSELGTRVADTQYF. CDR3 bases read: TGTGCCAGCAGTGAACTCGGGACTAGAGTAGCAGATACG. Full variable domain (missing parts from reference TRBV2 and TRBJ2-3): EPEVTQTPSHQVTQMGQEVILRCVPISNHLYFYWYRQILGQKVEFLVSFYNNEISEKSEIFDDQFSVERPDGSNFTLKIRSTKLEDSAMYFCASSELGTRVADTQYFGPGTRLTVL.

As concerns this clone: Read coverage stops 3 residues before the CDR3 terminus; the germline J gene supplies the remainder. The rearrangement uses TRBV7-9 and TRBJ2-5, with TRBD2 matching over 9 bases. With V trimmed by 7 bases and J by 5 bases, 5 bases remained unmatched. CDR3 length: 13 amino acids. CDR1 and CDR2 (germline): SEHNR, FQNEAQ (reference sequence). CDR3 DNA (partial): TGTGCCAGCAAAGGCGGGAGGGGGGAGACC. As protein: CASKGGRGET. The CDR3 in its entirety is CASKGGRGETQYF.

A note on this clone: The CDR3 end falls 3 residues outside the read, so it is completed with the germline J gene. The genes are TRBV6-2 or TRBV6-3 and TRBJ2-1; 8 nucleotides match TRBD2. There are 14 residues in the CDR3. J gave up 6 bases and V 4 bases, and 5 bases lay outside the gene matches. The germline gives CDR1 MNHEY, CDR2 SVGEGT. The covered CDR3 bases are TGTGCCAGCAGTTCGGGACTAGGGGGCAATGAG. Translation: CASSSGLGGNE. The whole CDR3 protein is CASSSGLGGNEQFF.

Turning to this clone: The CDR3 goes on 3 residues after the read ends, and that part is filled in from the germline J gene. The V gene is TRBV3-1 (or the pseudogene TRBV3-2), the J gene TRBJ2-2, with 9 bases that match TRBD1. The V gene's germline CDR1 is LGHDT and CDR2 YNNKEL (reference sequence). This CDR3 contains 17 residues. The trim removed 2 bases at V and 1 base at J, leaving 5 bases unmatched. This CDR3 is CASSQLGQGRNTGELFF. CDR3 DNA (partial): TGTGCCAGCAGCCAATTAGGACAGGGGCGGAACACCGGGGAG.

This clone is called large based on its frequency. Read coverage stops 3 residues before the CDR3 terminus; the germline J gene supplies the remainder. This chain links TRBV5-1 with TRBJ1-1; weak D call: TRBD1 (5 bases). V lost 3 bases to trimming and J lost 1 base, with 16 bases between them. The CDR3 totals 16 residues. The germline CDR1 and CDR2 sequences are SGHRS and YFSETQ. The CDR3 region is CASSWGVKGPNTEAFF. The DNA read from the CDR3 is TGCGCCAGCAGCTGGGGGGTAAAGGGACCGAACACTGAA.

A remark on this clone: The read is 3 residues too short to cover the CDR3 end, so that end is filled in from the germline J gene. V gene TRBV5-1 combines with J gene TRBJ2-5; D may match TRBD1 or TRBD2 (6 bases each). Looked up from germline, CDR1 is SGHRS and CDR2 is YFSETQ. This CDR3 is 15 amino acids long. Trimming removed 5 bases at V and 2 bases at J, with 16 bases between. The CDR3 DNA, read in part, is TGCGCCAGCAGTCCGCGGGACACCGGACAAGAGACC. Translated: CASSPRDTGQET. The CDR3, in full, reads CASSPRDTGQETQYF.

Worth noting for this clone: Read sequence stops 3 residues before the CDR3 end, and the germline J gene provides the missing end. This chain connects TRBV7-9 to TRBJ2-2, with unresolved D. This CDR3 contains 12 residues. Per germline, CDR1 SEHNR and CDR2 FQNEAQ (reference sequence). Trimming removed 8 bases at V and 6 bases at J, with 10 bases between. Here the CDR3 reads CASFYLAGELFF. The sequenced part of the CDR3 DNA is TGTGCCAGCTTCTACCTGGCCGGGGAG.

The CDR3 loop is CSARKGLAGAVNSYEQYF. The covered CDR3 bases are TGCAGTGCTAGAAAGGGACTAGCGGGAGCTGTTAACTCCTACGAG. The rearrangement uses TRBV20-1 and TRBJ2-7; 14 bases match TRBD2. The read ends 3 residues before the CDR3 terminus; that terminus is restored from the germline J gene. This CDR3 is built from 18 residues. V lost 2 bases to trimming and J lost 0 bases; unmatched junction nucleotides: 9. Germline CDR1 DFQATT, CDR2 SNEGSKA (reference sequence).

With respect to this clone: The read ends 3 residues shy of where the CDR3 ends; the end is completed using the germline J gene. V and J are TRBV7-2 and TRBJ1-4; D remains ambiguous. The CDR3 sequence is 15 residues long. In germline, CDR1 is SGHTA, CDR2 FQGNSA. Deletions cut 3 bases from V and 5 bases from J, with 13 bases between. CDR3 sequence: CASSFRARVNEKLFF. The sequenced CDR3 bases are TGTGCCAGCAGCTTTCGAGCCCGGGTCAATGAAAAA. Variable domain in full (rest from reference TRBV7-2 and TRBJ1-4): GAGVSQSPSNKVTEKGKDVELRCDPISGHTALYWYRQSLGQGLEFLIYFQGNSAPDKSGLPSDRFSAERTGGSVSTLTIQRTQQEDSAVYLCASSFRARVNEKLFFGSGTQLSVL.

In regard to this clone: The read finishes 3 residues shy of the CDR3 end, and the germline J gene is used to complete it. The chain combines TRBV5-1 with TRBJ2-7; no reliable D call. The V gene's germline CDR1 is SGHRS and CDR2 YFSETQ. CDR3 size: 15 residues. The V and J ends lost 1 base and 4 bases respectively, with 15 bases between them. The covered CDR3 bases are TGCGCCAGCAGCTTGTATGCGGATTACTCGTACGAG. Translating gives CASSLYADYSYE. The full CDR3 protein reads CASSLYADYSYEQYF.